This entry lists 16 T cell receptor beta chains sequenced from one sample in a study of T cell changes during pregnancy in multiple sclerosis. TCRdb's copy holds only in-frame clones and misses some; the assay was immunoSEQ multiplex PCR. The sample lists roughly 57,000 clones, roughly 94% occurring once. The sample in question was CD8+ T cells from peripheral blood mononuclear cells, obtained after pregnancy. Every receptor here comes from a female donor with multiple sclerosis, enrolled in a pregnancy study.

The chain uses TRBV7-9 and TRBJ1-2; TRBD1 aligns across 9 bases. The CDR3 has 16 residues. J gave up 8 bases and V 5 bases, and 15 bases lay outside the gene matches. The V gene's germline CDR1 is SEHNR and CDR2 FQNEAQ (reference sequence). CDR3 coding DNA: TGTGCCAGCAGCCAACAGACACAGGGGGCAGGTCAGGGCTACACCTTC. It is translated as CASSQQTQGAGQGYTF.

CDR3 DNA sequence: TGTGCCTGGAAGGAGCGGAGGAACACCGGGGAGCTGTTTTTT. Amino acids: CAWKERRNTGELFF. J is TRBJ2-2 and V is TRBV30, with D perhaps matching TRBD2 (5 bases). Germline assignment: CDR1 GTSNPN and CDR2 SVGIG (reference sequence). V was trimmed by 4 bases and J by 1 base, leaving 10 bases between them. CDR3 size: 14 residues.

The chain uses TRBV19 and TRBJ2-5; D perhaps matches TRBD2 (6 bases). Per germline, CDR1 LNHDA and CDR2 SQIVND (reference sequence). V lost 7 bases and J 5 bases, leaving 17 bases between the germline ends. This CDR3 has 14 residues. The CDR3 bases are TGTGCCAGTACCAATGGGGGTACTAGCGAGACCCAGTACTTC. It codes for CASTNGGTSETQYF.

The CDR3 is CAWSETDSNQPQHF. The DNA of the CDR3 is TGTGCCTGGAGTGAGACAGACAGCAATCAGCCCCAGCATTTT. The rearrangement joins TRBV30 to TRBJ1-5; the D gene is possibly TRBD1 (5 bases). Looked up from germline, CDR1 is GTSNPN and CDR2 is SVGIG (reference sequence). The CDR3 sequence is 14 residues long. Trimming took off 1 base at V and 1 base at J, with 8 bases between the two ends.

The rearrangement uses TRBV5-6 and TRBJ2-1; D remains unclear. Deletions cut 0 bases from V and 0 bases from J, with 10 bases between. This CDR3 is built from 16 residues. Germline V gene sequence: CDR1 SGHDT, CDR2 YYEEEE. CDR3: CASSLASASSYNEQFF. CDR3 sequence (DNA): TGTGCCAGCAGCTTGGCGTCCGCTAGCTCCTACAATGAGCAGTTCTTC.

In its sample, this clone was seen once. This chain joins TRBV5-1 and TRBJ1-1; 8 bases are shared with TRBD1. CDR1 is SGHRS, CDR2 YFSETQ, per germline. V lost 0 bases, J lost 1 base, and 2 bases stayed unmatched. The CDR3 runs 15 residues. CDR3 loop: CASSLGTGKNTEAFF. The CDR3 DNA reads TGCGCCAGCAGCTTGGGGACAGGGAAGAACACTGAAGCTTTCTTT.

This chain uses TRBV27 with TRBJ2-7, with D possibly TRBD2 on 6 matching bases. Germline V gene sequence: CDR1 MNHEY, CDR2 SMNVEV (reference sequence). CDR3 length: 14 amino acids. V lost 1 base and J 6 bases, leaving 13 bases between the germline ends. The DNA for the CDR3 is TGTGCCAGCAGTTTATTCCCGACTAGTACCGAGCAGTACTTC. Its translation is CASSLFPTSTEQYF.

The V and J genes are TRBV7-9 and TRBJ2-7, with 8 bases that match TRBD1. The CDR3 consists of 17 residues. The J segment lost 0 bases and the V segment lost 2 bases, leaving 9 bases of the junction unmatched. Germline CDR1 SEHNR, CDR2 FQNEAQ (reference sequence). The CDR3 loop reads CASSLFPGQASSYEQYF. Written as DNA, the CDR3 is TGTGCCAGCAGCTTATTTCCGGGACAGGCGAGCTCCTACGAGCAGTACTTC.

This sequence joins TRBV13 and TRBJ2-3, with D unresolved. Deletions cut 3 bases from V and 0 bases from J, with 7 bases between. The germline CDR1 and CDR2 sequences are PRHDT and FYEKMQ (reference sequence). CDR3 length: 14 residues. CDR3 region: CASSFGSSTDTQYF. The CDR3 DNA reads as TGTGCCAGCAGCTTCGGGTCGAGCACAGATACGCAGTATTTT.

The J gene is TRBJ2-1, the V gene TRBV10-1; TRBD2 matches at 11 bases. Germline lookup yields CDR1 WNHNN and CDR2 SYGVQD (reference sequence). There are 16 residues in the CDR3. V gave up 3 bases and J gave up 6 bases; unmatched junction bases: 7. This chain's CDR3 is CASSEDFGLAGNEQFF. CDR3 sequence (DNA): TGCGCCAGCAGTGAAGATTTCGGACTAGCGGGCAATGAGCAGTTCTTC.

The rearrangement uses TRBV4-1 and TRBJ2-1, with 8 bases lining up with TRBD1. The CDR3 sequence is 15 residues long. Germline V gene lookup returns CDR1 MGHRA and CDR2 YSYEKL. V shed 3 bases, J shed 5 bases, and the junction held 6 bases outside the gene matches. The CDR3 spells CASSHRQGSDNEQFF. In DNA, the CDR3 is TGCGCCAGCAGCCACCGACAGGGGAGTGACAATGAGCAGTTCTTC.

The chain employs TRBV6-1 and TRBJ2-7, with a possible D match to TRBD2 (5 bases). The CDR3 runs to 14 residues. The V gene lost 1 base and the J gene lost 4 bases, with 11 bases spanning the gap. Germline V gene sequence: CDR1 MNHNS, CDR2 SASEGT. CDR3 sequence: CASSEVGVRYEQYF. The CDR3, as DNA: TGTGCCAGCAGTGAAGTCGGGGTTAGGTACGAGCAGTACTTC.

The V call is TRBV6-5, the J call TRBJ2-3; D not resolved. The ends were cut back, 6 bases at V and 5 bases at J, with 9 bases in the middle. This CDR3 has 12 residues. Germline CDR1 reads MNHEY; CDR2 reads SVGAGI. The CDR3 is CASSHGEDTQYF. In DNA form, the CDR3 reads TGTGCCAGCAGCCACGGTGAAGATACGCAGTATTTT.

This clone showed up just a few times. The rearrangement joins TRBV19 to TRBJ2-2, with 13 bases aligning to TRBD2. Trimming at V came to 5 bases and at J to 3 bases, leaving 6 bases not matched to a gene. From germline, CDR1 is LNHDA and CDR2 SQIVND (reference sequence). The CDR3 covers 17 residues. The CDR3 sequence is CASSYTSGRADTGELFF. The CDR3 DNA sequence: TGTGCCAGTAGTTATACTAGCGGGAGGGCGGACACCGGGGAGCTGTTTTTT.

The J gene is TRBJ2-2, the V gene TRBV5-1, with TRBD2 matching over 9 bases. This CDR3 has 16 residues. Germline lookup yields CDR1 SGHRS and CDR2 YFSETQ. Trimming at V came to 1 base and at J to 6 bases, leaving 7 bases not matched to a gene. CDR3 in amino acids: CASSLNRASGAGELFF. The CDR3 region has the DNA TGCGCCAGCAGCTTGAATCGGGCTAGCGGGGCCGGGGAGCTGTTTTTT.

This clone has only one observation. Here the CDR3 DNA reads TGTGCCAGCAGGGGAGGTAGCGGTAACACCGGGGAGCTGTTTTTT. Translated: CASRGGSGNTGELFF. The chain links TRBV27 to TRBJ2-2, with D tentatively TRBD2 (6 bases). The V gene's germline CDR1 is MNHEY and CDR2 SMNVEV (reference sequence). The CDR3 is made up of 15 amino acids. The V end was cut by 6 bases, the J end by 2 bases, with 13 bases between.